This is a list of T cell receptor beta chains from one sample in a study of radiotherapy plus CTLA-4 blockade in lung cancer. The assay was immunoSEQ multiplex PCR, and TCRdb's table has in-frame clones only and misses some. Among some 120,000 clones listed, 81% were seen once. Sequences were derived from peripheral blood, sampled from a patient treated with radiotherapy plus ipilimumab. These receptors were taken from a human donor with non-small cell lung cancer that progressed on radiotherapy plus ipilimumab. Some clones in this sample may be carry-over from other donors' samples. Each CDR3 is given with its conserved first and last residue.

>TRBV27|TRBJ2-1
CASSPPSVSYNEQFF
>TRBV6-5|TRBJ2-1
CASRRTSGGYNEQFF
>TRBV19|TRBJ1-1
CASSRPFQDTEAFF
>TRBV7-2|TRBJ1-5
CASSLGGRYSNQPQHF
>TRBV7-9|TRBJ1-4
CASSPGITTNEKLFF
>TRBV11-2|TRBJ1-4
CASSVQGLLATNEKLFF
>TRBV4-3|TRBJ1-2
CASSRRHTSNYGYTF
>TRBV11-2|TRBJ2-3
CASIPRDGGTDTQYF
>TRBV10-3|TRBJ2-5
CAISEFRVGGKETQYF
>TRBV7-6|TRBJ1-2
CASSLGTSGESYTF
>TRBV18|TRBJ2-1
CASSLSGEVQQFF
>TRBV15|TRBJ1-4
CATSRLTATNEKLFF
>TRBV6-5|TRBJ1-6
CASSVTHSPLHF
>TRBV5-1|TRBJ1-6
CASSPPSYPLHF
>TRBV25-1|TRBJ1-1
CASSLTGGWTEAFF
>TRBV4-2|TRBJ1-6
CASSLGGPNNSPLHF
>TRBV28|TRBJ1-5
CASSLGGQPQHF
>TRBV9|TRBJ2-3
CASSVRTSGVETQYF
>TRBV2|TRBJ2-5
CASSERPVSETQYF
>TRBV9|TRBJ1-1
CASSADGGTEAFF